Sequencing of this T cell receptor beta chain was carried out in a study of blood T cell repertoires in COVID-19 (TCRdb year 2020). About the full investigation: Samples covering the acute and convalescent phases of COVID-19 were provided by collaborators in the United States, Italy and Spain. Deeply sampled blood TCRbeta repertoires from subjects exposed to, actively infected with, or recovered from COVID-19 were included in the dataset. Nearly every sample came with metadata listing a de-identified subject ID, COVID-19 status, age in years and sex. Where available, HLA class I and class II types were obtained from metadata supplied by the sample provider rather than from assay-based typing. The repertoires were released in a freely available public database intended as a resource for research on the immune response to SARS-CoV-2. The material from the prospective study consisted of cDNA or gDNA derived from T cells, B-cell-depleted T cells, or PBMCs. The samples were drawn from the first 160 participants of the ongoing ImmuneRACE study and from 1,254 subjects provided by 6 global collaborators. Broad study findings and their caveats: How much clinical and demographic metadata was included differed by source and by participant, and the metadata was provided uncurated.

This clone is a singleton in its sample. The clone's antigen remains unknown. Base quality data are lacking; no much larger clone is found one base away. The CDR3 numbers 14 residues from cysteine through phenylalanine. Only the CDR3 region is kept as DNA, spanning 42 bases read in frame from base 1. CDR1 DFQATT and CDR2 SNEGSKA were looked up in the germline V gene (reference sequence). Whole blood was collected in K2EDTA tubes by collaborating institutions according to the institutions' own protocols. For TCRbeta analysis, collaborators shipped samples in one of three forms: frozen whole blood, isolated PBMCs, or DNA extracted from either of those sample types. TCRbeta CDR3 regions were amplified from genomic DNA using the immunoSEQ Assay, a bias-controlled multiplex PCR. Under the source paper's analysis protocol: The number of nucleated cells in each sample was estimated by amplification of reference gene primers within the assay. To quantify the absolute abundance of each unique TCRbeta CDR3 rearrangement, sequence reads were collapsed and filtered. For each sample, productive Simpson clonality was calculated by taking the square root of Simpson's diversity index across productive rearrangements. TCRdb took over this immuneACCESS table, retaining in-frame rearrangements with V and J assigned. Such tables are incomplete; in checked studies, under half of the missing clones stem from an unresolved V gene, and the remainder is unexplained. V and J calls plus clone size are reproduced from that table; the DNA served to infer D and trimming. The sample yields over 120,000 clones; approximately 91% were counted once. About 1.7% of the sample is held by the ten biggest clonotypes.

The receptor was derived from a man between 65 and 80 years old with acute or convalescent COVID-19. The sequence joins TRBV20-1 to TRBJ2-7; TRBD2 matches 10 bases in the middle. Input material: peripheral blood. The CDR3 loop reads CSPSSVAGGNEQYF. The DNA is TGCAGCCCTAGTTCGGTAGCGGGAGGAAACGAGCAGTACTTC.